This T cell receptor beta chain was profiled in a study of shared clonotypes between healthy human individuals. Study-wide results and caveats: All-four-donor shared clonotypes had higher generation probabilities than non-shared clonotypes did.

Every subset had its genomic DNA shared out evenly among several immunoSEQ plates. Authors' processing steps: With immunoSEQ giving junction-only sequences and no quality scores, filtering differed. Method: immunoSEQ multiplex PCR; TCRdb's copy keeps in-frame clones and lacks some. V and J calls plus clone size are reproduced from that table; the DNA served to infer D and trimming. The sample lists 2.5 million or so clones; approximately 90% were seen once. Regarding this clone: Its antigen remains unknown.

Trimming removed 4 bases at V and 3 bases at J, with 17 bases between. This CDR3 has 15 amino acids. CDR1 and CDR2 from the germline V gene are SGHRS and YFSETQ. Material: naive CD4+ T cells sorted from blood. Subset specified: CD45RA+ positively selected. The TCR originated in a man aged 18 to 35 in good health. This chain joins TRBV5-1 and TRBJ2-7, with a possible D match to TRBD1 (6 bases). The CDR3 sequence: CASSGGFGTNYEQYF. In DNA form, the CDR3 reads TGCGCCAGCAGCGGAGGATTCGGGACAAACTACGAGCAGTACTTC.